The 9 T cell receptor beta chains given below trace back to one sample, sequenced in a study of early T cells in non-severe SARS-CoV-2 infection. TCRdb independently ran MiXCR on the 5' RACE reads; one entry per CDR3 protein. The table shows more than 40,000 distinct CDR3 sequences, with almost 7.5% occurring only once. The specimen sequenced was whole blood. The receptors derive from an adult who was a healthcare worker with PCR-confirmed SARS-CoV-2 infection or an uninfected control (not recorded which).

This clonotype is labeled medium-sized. CDR3 loop: CASSPRGTSGLNSPLHF. The CDR3 nucleotides are TGTGCCAGCAGTCCCCGCGGGACCTCAGGCCTTAATTCACCCCTCCACTTT. The chain joins TRBV27 to TRBJ1-6, with a tentative D call TRBD1 (5 bases). Trimming pared 5 bases from V and 6 bases from J, leaving 20 bases between. The CDR3 is 17 residues long. Per germline, CDR1 MNHEY and CDR2 SMNVEV (reference sequence).

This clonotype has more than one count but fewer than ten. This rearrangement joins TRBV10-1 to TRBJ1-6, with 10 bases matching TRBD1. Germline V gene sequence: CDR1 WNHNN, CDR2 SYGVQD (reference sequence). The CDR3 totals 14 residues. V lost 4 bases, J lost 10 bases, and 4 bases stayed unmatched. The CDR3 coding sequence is TGCGCCAGCAGTGGCGGGACAGGGGTCTCACCCCTCCACTTT. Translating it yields CASSGGTGVSPLHF.

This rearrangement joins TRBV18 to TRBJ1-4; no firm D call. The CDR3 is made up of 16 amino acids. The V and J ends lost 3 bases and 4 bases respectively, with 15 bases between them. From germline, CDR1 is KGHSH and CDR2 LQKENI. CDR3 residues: CASSPTFAQYNEKLFF. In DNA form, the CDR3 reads TGTGCCAGCTCACCGACATTTGCGCAATATAATGAAAAACTGTTTTTT.

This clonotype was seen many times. CDR3 bases: TGTGCCAGCAGCTTATGGGGGAATGGGGCCAACGTCCTGACTTTC. Amino acid sequence: CASSLWGNGANVLTF. The chain carries TRBV7-9 and TRBJ2-6; D possibly uses TRBD1 or TRBD2 (5 bases each). CDR3 length equals 15 residues. The V gene's germline CDR1 is SEHNR and CDR2 FQNEAQ (reference sequence). Between the trimmed V and J ends, which lost 2 bases and 3 bases, there was a span of 8 bases.

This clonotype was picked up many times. CDR3 in amino acids: CASSSSYLSYNEQFF. As DNA, the CDR3 is TGTGCCAGCAGCTCATCATACCTGTCCTACAATGAGCAGTTCTTC. J is TRBJ2-1 and V is TRBV7-3; D is unresolved. V lost 4 bases, J lost 1 base, and 11 bases lay in between. This CDR3 is 15 amino acids long. In germline, CDR1 is SGHTA, CDR2 FQGTGA.

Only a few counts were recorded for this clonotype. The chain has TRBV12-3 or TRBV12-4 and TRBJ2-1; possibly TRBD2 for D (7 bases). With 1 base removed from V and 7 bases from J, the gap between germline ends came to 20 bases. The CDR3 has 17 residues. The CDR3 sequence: CASSLGSKGGGKNEQFF. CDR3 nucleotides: TGTGCCAGCAGTTTAGGTAGCAAGGGGGGAGGGAAGAATGAGCAGTTCTTC.

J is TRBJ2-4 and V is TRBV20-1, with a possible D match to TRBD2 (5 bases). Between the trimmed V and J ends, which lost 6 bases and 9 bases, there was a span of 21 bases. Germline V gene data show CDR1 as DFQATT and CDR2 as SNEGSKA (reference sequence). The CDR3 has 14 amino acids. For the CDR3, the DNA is TGCAGTGCCACGCTAGCAGCCAACACCGGCATTCAGTACTTC. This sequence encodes CSATLAANTGIQYF.

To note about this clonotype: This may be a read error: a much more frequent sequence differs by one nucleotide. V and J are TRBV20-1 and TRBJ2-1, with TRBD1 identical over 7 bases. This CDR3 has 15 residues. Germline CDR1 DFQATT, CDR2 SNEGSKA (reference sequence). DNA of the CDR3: TGCAGTGCTGTCCTGGGACAGCCTACATACAATGAGCTGTTCTTC. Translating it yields CSAVLGQPTYNELFF.

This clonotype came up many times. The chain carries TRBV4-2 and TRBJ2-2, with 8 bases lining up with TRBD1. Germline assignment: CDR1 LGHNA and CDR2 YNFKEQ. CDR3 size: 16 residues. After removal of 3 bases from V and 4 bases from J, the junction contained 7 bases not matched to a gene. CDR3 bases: TGTGCCAGCAGCCACACACGGACAGGGCGCACCGGGGAGCTGTTTTTT. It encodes CASSHTRTGRTGELFF.